The entry that follows covers one T cell receptor (beta chain) sequence. Antigen: not known. This entry is derived from a study of cytomegalovirus exposure and HLA in healthy donors. Study findings and constraints: Researchers reportedly found TCR beta sequences accurately predicted most subjects' HLA-A and HLA-B alleles. Researchers reported in a later analysis that a missense DCLRE1C variant was tied to TCR beta V- and J-gene trimming.

CDR1 is LGHNA and CDR2 is YSLEER in the germline V gene. The CDR3 is 16 amino acids. The V and J ends lost 0 bases and 5 bases, in that order; junction bases with no gene match: 5. The PCR contained 60 Vbeta and 13 Jbeta primers. As originally analysed: The count from a later analysis was about 80 million unique TCR beta chains, roughly 11 million of them shared. Measured with immunoSEQ multiplex PCR; TCRdb has only the in-frame clones, and not every one. The D gene and trimming were derived from the DNA, and the V and J assignments and clone size from that table. The table lists over 150,000 clones, around 77% of them singletons. These donors counted as nominally healthy when sampled, but unrecorded immune exposures were likely.

The gene calls are TRBV4-3 and TRBJ2-7; TRBD1 matches at 12 bases. Sequencing was performed on PBMCs. The TCR sequence derives from a young man in good health and CMV-seropositive. CDR3 in amino acids: CASSQDRGTGGHEQYF. CDR3 DNA sequence: TGCGCCAGCAGCCAAGATCGGGGGACAGGGGGCCACGAGCAGTACTTC.